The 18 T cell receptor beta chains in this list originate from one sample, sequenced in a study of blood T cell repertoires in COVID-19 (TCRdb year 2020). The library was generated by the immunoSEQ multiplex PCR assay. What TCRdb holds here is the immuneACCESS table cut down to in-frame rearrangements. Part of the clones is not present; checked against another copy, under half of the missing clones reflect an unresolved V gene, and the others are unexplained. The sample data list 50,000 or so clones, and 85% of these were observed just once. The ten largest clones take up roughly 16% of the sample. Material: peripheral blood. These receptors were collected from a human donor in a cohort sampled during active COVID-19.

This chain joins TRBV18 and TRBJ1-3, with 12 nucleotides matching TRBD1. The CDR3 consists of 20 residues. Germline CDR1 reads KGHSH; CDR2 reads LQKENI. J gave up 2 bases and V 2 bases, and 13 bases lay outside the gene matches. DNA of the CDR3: TGTGCCAGCTCACCAGGGACAGGGGGCGCGTTCGGACCCCCTGGAAACACCATATATTTT. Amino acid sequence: CASSPGTGGAFGPPGNTIYF. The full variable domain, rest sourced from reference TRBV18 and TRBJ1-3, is NAGVMQNPRHLVRRRGQEARLRCSPMKGHSHVYWYRQLPEEGLKFMVYLQKENIIDESGMPKERFSAEFPKEGPSILRIQQVVRGDSAAYFCASSPGTGGAFGPPGNTIYFGEGSWLTVV.

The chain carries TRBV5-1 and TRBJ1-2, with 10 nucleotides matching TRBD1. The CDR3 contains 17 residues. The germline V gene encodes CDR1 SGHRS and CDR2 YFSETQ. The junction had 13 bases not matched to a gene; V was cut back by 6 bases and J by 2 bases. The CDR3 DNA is TGCGCCAGCACCCAGGGGGGACAGGGGCCCTTGAACTATGGCTACACCTTC. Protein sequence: CASTQGGQGPLNYGYTF. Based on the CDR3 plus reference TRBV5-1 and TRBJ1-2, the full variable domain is KAGVTQTPRYLIKTRGQQVTLSCSPISGHRSVSWYQQTPGQGLQFLFEYFSETQRNKGNFPGRFSGRQFSNSRSEMNVSTLELGDSALYLCASTQGGQGPLNYGYTFGSGTRLTVV.

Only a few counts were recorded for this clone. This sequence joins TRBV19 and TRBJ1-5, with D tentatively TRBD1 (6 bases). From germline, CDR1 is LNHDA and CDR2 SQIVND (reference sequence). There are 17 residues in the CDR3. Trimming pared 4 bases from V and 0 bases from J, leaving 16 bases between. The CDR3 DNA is TGTGCCAGTAGTAAGACGGGGGGGCAAAATAGCAATCAGCCCCAGCATTTT. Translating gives CASSKTGGQNSNQPQHF.

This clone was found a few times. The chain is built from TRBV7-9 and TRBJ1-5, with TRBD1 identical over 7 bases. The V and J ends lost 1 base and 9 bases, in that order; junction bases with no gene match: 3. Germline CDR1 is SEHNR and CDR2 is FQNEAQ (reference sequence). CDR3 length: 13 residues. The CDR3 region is CASSLDRGGPQHF. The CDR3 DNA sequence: TGTGCCAGCAGCTTAGACAGGGGAGGGCCCCAGCATTTT.

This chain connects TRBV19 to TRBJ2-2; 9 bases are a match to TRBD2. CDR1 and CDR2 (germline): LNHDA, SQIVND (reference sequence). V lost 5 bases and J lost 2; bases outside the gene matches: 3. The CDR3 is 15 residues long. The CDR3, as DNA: TGTGCCAGTAGTCCCGGGACTAGCAACACCGGGGAGCTGTTTTTT. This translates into CASSPGTSNTGELFF. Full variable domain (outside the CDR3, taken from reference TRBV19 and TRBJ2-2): DGGITQSPKYLFRKEGQNVTLSCEQNLNHDAMYWYRQDPGQGLRLIYYSQIVNDFQKGDIAEGYSVSREKKESFPLTVTSAQKNPTAFYLCASSPGTSNTGELFFGEGSRLTVL.

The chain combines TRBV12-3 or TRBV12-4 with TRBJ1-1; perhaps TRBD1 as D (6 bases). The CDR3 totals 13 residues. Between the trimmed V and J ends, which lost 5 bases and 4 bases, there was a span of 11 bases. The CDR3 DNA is TGTGCCAGCAGTACTACAGGGTTCACTGAAGCTTTCTTT. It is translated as CASSTTGFTEAFF.

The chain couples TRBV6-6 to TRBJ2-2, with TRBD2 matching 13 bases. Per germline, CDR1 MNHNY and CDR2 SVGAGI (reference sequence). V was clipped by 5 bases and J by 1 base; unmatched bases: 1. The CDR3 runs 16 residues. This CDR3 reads CASSRLAGGNTGELFF. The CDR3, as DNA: TGTGCCAGCAGTAGACTAGCGGGAGGGAACACCGGGGAGCTGTTTTTT.

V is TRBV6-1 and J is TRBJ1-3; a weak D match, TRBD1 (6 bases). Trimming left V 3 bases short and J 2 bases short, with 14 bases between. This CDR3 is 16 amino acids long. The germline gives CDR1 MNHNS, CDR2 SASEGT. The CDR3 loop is CASSDPTGHAGNTIYF. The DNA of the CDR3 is TGTGCCAGCAGTGACCCGACAGGTCACGCTGGAAACACCATATATTTT.

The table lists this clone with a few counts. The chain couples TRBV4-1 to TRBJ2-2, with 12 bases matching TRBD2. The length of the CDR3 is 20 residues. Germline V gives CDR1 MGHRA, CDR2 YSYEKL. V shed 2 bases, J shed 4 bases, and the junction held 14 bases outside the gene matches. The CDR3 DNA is TGCGCCAGCAGCCAATTAGGACTAGCGGGGAGAAAGGGTACCACCGGGGAGCTGTTTTTT. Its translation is CASSQLGLAGRKGTTGELFF.

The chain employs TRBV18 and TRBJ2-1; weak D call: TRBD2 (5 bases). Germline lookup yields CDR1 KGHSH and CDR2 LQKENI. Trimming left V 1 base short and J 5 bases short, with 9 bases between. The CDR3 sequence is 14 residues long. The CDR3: CASSPRNGNNEQFF. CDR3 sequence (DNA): TGTGCCAGCTCACCACGTAACGGGAACAATGAGCAGTTCTTC.

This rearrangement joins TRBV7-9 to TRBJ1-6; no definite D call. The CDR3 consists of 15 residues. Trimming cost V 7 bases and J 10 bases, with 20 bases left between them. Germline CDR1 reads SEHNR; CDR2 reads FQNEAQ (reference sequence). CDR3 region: CASIPQNQVGSPLHF. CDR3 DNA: TGTGCCAGCATCCCTCAGAACCAAGTCGGGTCACCCCTCCACTTT.

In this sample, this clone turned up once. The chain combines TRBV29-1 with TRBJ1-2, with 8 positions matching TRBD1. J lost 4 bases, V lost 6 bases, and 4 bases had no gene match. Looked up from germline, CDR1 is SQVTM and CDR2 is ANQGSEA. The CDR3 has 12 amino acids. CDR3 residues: CSVGQEGYGYTF. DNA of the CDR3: TGCAGCGTGGGACAGGAGGGCTATGGCTACACCTTC.

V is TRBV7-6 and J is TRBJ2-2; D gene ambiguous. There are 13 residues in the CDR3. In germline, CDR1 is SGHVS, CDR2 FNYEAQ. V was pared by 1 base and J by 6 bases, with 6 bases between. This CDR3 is CASSLDSAGELFF. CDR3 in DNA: TGTGCCAGCAGCTTAGACTCCGCCGGGGAGCTGTTTTTT.

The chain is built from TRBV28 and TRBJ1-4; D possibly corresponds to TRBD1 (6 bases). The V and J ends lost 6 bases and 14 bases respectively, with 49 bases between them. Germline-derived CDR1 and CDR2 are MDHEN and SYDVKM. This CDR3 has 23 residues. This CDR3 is CASRKAGALFDKSRLRGATGLFF. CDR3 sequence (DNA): TGTGCCAGCAGAAAAGCAGGGGCCCTCTTCGACAAGAGTCGGCTGAGGGGCGCCACAGGGCTGTTTTTT.

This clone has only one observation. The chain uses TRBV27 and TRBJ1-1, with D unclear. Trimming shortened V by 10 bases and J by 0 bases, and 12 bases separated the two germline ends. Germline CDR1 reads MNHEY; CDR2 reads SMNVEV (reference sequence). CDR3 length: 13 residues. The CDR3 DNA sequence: TGTGCCACCAGGCGGCAGCTGAACACTGAAGCTTTCTTT. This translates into CATRRQLNTEAFF.

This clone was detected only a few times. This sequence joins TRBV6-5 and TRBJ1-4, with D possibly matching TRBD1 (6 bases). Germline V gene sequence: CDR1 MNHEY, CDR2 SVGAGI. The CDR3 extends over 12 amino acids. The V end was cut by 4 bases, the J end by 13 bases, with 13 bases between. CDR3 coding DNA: TGTGCCAGCAGTTCTCCAGGGGCACCACTGTTTTTT. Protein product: CASSSPGAPLFF.

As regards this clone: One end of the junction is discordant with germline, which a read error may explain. This CDR3 is CVSSSLGIRNTGELFF. Written as DNA, the CDR3 is TGTGTCAGCTCGTCTCTAGGAATAAGAAACACCGGGGAGCTGTTTTTT. V gene TRBV18 combines with J gene TRBJ2-2; no clear D gene. This CDR3 is built from 16 residues. Per the germline V gene, CDR1 is KGHSH and CDR2 is LQKENI. Filled out from reference TRBV18 and TRBJ2-2, the complete variable domain reads NAGVMQNPRHLVRRRGQEARLRCSPMKGHSHVYWYRQLPEEGLKFMVYLQKENIIDESGMPKERFSAEFPKEGPSILRIQQVVRGDSAAYFCVSSSLGIRNTGELFFGEGSRLTVL.

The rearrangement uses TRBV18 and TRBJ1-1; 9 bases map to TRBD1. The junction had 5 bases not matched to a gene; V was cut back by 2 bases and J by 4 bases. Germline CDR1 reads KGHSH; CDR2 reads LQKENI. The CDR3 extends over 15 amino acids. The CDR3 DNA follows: TGTGCCAGCTCACCATTAGGGACAGGGATCACTGAAGCTTTCTTT. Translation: CASSPLGTGITEAFF.